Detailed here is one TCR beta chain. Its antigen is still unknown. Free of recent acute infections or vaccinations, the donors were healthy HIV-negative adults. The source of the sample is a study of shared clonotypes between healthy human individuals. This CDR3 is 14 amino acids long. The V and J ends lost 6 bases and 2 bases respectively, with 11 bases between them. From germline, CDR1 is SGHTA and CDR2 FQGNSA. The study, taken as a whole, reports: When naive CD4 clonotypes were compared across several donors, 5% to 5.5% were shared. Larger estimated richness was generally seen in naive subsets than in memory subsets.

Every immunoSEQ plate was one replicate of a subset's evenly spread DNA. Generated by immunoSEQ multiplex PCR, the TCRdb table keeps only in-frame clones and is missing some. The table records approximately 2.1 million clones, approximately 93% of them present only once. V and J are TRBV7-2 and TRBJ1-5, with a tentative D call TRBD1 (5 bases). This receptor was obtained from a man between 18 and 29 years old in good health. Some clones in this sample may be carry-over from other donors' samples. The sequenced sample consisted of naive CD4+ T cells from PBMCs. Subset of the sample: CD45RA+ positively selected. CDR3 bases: TGTGCCAGCAGGGCAGGGCGGGGCAATCAGCCCCAGCATTTT. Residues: CASRAGRGNQPQHF.